Listed here are 13 T cell receptor beta chains from one sample, sequenced in a study of long-term antiretroviral therapy in people with HIV. The authors ran the immunoSEQ assay, v3.0, at survey level. Some clones are missing from TCRdb's copy, which holds only in-frame ones; the method was immunoSEQ multiplex PCR. The sample consists of tens of thousands of clones, about 95% of them appearing once. This specimen was unsorted PBMCs, taken 3.7 years after starting antiretroviral therapy. These receptors originate from a woman aged 45 to 65 with HIV.

The chain carries TRBV6-5 and TRBJ1-2; D is perhaps TRBD1 (5 bases). This CDR3 contains 15 residues. The germline CDR1 and CDR2 sequences are MNHEY and SVGAGI. Between the trimmed V and J ends, which lost 4 bases and 2 bases, there was a span of 14 bases. The CDR3 sequence is CASSSFLGGNYGYTF. In DNA form, the CDR3 reads TGTGCCAGCAGTTCTTTCTTGGGGGGAAACTATGGCTACACCTTC.

V gene TRBV30 combines with J gene TRBJ2-3, with 7 bases matching TRBD1. The CDR3 runs to 14 residues. CDR1 and CDR2 from the germline V gene are GTSNPN and SVGIG (reference sequence). The ends lost 0 bases at V and 9 bases at J; junction bases unmatched: 9. CDR3 amino acids: CAWSVTRTGETQYF. CDR3 nucleotide sequence: TGTGCCTGGAGTGTAACAAGGACAGGAGAAACGCAGTATTTT.

The V and J genes are TRBV5-1 and TRBJ2-1; 9 nucleotides line up with TRBD2. The length of the CDR3 is 15 residues. Germline trimming cut 4 bases from V and 8 bases from J; bases unmatched to any gene: 10. CDR1 SGHRS and CDR2 YFSETQ come from the germline V gene. CDR3 protein: CASSPGLAQLHEQFF. As DNA, the CDR3 is TGCGCCAGCAGCCCGGGACTAGCCCAGTTGCATGAGCAGTTCTTC. The whole variable domain, filled in from reference TRBV5-1 and TRBJ2-1, reads KAGVTQTPRYLIKTRGQQVTLSCSPISGHRSVSWYQQTPGQGLQFLFEYFSETQRNKGNFPGRFSGRQFSNSRSEMNVSTLELGDSALYLCASSPGLAQLHEQFFGPGTRLTVL.

The rearrangement uses TRBV5-1 and TRBJ2-1; D might be TRBD1 or TRBD2, each matching 5 bases. In germline, CDR1 is SGHRS, CDR2 YFSETQ. Deletions cut 4 bases from V and 3 bases from J, with 17 bases between. The CDR3 totals 16 residues. The DNA for the CDR3 is TGCGCCAGCAGCCCTCAAGGGACCGCGTACTACAATGAGCAGTTCTTC. Amino acid sequence: CASSPQGTAYYNEQFF.

This chain uses TRBV5-1 with TRBJ2-3, with 8 bases matching TRBD2. V lost 4 bases and J lost 4; bases outside the gene matches: 2. This CDR3 is 13 amino acids long. CDR1 is SGHRS, CDR2 YFSETQ, per germline. The CDR3 coding sequence is TGCGCCAGCAGCGTGGGACTAGCAGATACGCAGTATTTT. Translating gives CASSVGLADTQYF.

This chain joins TRBV7-2 and TRBJ1-5, with D possibly being TRBD1 (6 bases). Germline V gene sequence: CDR1 SGHTA, CDR2 FQGNSA. The V end lost 2 bases, the J end lost 6 bases, and 14 bases lay between the germline ends. There are 15 residues in the CDR3. The CDR3 is CASSLFSGEGQPQHF. DNA for the CDR3: TGTGCCAGCAGCTTATTTTCAGGGGAGGGTCAGCCCCAGCATTTT.

V usage is TRBV19 and J usage is TRBJ1-1; no clear D. This CDR3 contains 15 residues. Germline V CDR1 and CDR2: LNHDA, SQIVND (reference sequence). Trimming stripped 4 bases from V and 4 bases from J, with 16 bases between. The chain's CDR3 is CASSSWGGSVTEAFF. In DNA form, the CDR3 reads TGTGCCAGTAGTAGCTGGGGAGGGTCGGTCACTGAAGCTTTCTTT.

The genes are TRBV30 and TRBJ1-5, with D possibly TRBD1 on 5 matching bases. Per germline, CDR1 GTSNPN and CDR2 SVGIG (reference sequence). The V end was cut by 5 bases, the J end by 6 bases, with 14 bases between. CDR3 length: 13 residues. The CDR3 spells CAWGLGGSQPQHF. CDR3 DNA: TGTGCCTGGGGACTCGGGGGGAGTCAGCCCCAGCATTTT.

Written as DNA, the CDR3 is TGTGCCAGCAGATATGGGGACAGGGGGTATGGCTACACCTTC. Residues: CASRYGDRGYGYTF. The rearrangement uses TRBV2 and TRBJ1-2; 11 bases match TRBD1. Germline V gives CDR1 SNHLY, CDR2 FYNNEI. The CDR3 totals 14 residues. Trimming cost V 6 bases and J 5 bases; bases outside gene matches: 5.

This clone showed up just a few times. The CDR3 region has the DNA TGCGCCAGCAGCTGGGACCCTCGTACCGGGGAGCTGTTTTTT. The encoded protein is CASSWDPRTGELFF. The gene calls are TRBV4-1 and TRBJ2-2; the D gene could be TRBD1 or TRBD2 (5 bases each). The CDR3 contains 14 residues. V lost 5 bases, J lost 5 bases, and 12 bases lay in between. Per germline, CDR1 MGHRA and CDR2 YSYEKL.

The chain carries TRBV6-5 and TRBJ2-2; TRBD1 matches at 8 bases. Per germline, CDR1 MNHEY and CDR2 SVGAGI. V dropped 6 bases and J dropped 5; count of bases not matched to a gene: 5. The CDR3 runs 14 residues. The CDR3 DNA is TGTGCCAGCAGCTCCGACAGGGGAACCGGGGAGCTGTTTTTT. It codes for CASSSDRGTGELFF.

J is TRBJ2-7 and V is TRBV5-4; no firm D call. Germline assignment: CDR1 SGHNT and CDR2 YYREEE (reference sequence). The V end was cut by 5 bases, the J end by 5 bases, with 20 bases between. The CDR3 runs to 15 residues. The CDR3 loop is CASSGGTRAKNEQYF. CDR3 bases: TGTGCCAGCAGTGGTGGCACAAGGGCGAAGAACGAGCAGTACTTC.

This CDR3 reads CSVYKGTNTGELFF. In nucleotides, the CDR3 is TGCAGCGTTTACAAGGGAACGAACACCGGGGAGCTGTTTTTT. The chain couples TRBV29-1 to TRBJ2-2, with unresolved D. In germline, CDR1 is SQVTM, CDR2 ANQGSEA. The CDR3 length is 14 residues. Trimming shortened V by 5 bases and J by 0 bases, and 10 bases separated the two germline ends.